This T cell receptor (beta chain) was captured in a study of T cells after yellow fever vaccination. Study-wide results and limits: The study re-detected most primary-vaccination clones after the booster (about 96% CD4, roughly 85% CD8). FACS-sorted repertoires might harbor abundant contaminating clonotypes from the bulk population. It was the secondary response that reached its peak faster, day 5 versus 15, but it was weaker.

Germline loops: CDR1 MNHNS, CDR2 SASEGT. CDR3 length: 18 amino acids. The V and J ends lost 2 bases and 0 bases, in that order; junction bases with no gene match: 7. This clonotype appeared a few times. TCRdb re-called the 5' RACE reads through MiXCR, storing one row per CDR3 protein. The data hold approximately 96,000 distinct CDR3 sequences, with about 8.4% observed a single time. The clonotype comes from a man aged 18 to 30 who received the YFV17D yellow fever vaccine. This specimen consisted of CD8+ T cells not binding an NS4B(214-222) dextramer, sorted from PBMCs, obtained about 2 weeks after the first yellow fever vaccination. The gene calls are TRBV6-1 and TRBJ2-3; TRBD2 matches at 11 bases. This chain's CDR3 is CASSEPAVAGGSTDTQYF. DNA for the CDR3: TGTGCCAGCAGTGAACCGGCCGTAGCGGGGGGGAGCACAGATACGCAGTATTTT.